This T cell receptor beta chain was recovered during a study of OX40 agonist ivuxolimab in advanced cancers. TCRdb's table, derived via immunoSEQ multiplex PCR, lists solely in-frame clones and lacks some. The sample lists roughly 93,000 clones, roughly 80% occurring once. CDR1 SGHRS and CDR2 YFSETQ come from the germline V gene. V shed 5 bases and J shed 4 bases, with 19 bases lying between them. The CDR3 runs 15 residues. The sequence came from an adult with an advanced solid tumor such as melanoma, head and neck, liver or kidney cancer. The V and J genes are TRBV5-1 and TRBJ2-7; D perhaps matches TRBD1 (6 bases). Material: CD4+ or CD8+ T cells sorted from blood, obtained in a trial of the OX40 agonist ivuxolimab. CDR3 sequence: CASRAAQGPQYEQYF. The CDR3 region has the DNA TGCGCCAGCAGGGCGGCGCAGGGGCCCCAATACGAGCAGTACTTC. The full variable domain, completed using reference TRBV5-1 and TRBJ2-7, is KAGVTQTPRYLIKTRGQQVTLSCSPISGHRSVSWYQQTPGQGLQFLFEYFSETQRNKGNFPGRFSGRQFSNSRSEMNVSTLELGDSALYLCASRAAQGPQYEQYFGPGTRLTVT.